This T cell receptor beta chain was sequenced in a study of Graves' ophthalmopathy and Graves' hyperthyroidism. Amplified TCR beta CDR3 regions were obtained using RNA transcripts as template. Investigators did first-round RT-PCR with HTBI primers, then second-round multiplex PCR. TCRdb reprocessed the multiplex PCR reads via MiXCR and lists one record per CDR3 protein. The sample contains about 600,000 distinct CDR3 sequences, under 40% of which appear only once. Findings and limits, study-wide: In blood, most expanded thyroid clonotypes above 0.001 frequency were also detected.

Comment on this clonotype: What it binds is unknown.

Germline V gene sequence: CDR1 SQVTM, CDR2 ANQGSEA. The CDR3 loop spans 11 amino acids. V shed 3 bases and J shed 14 bases, with 11 bases lying between them. Patients newly diagnosed with hyperthyroidism, under 2 months' duration, were aged 18 to 65, the study reports. Enrollment excluded any patients with other autoimmune diseases, uncontrolled infections, pregnancy or lactation. Physicians reached a diagnosis by relying on clinical symptoms, serum thyroxine, TRAb, thyroid ultrasound and orbital computed tomography. This sequence originates from an adult man with Graves' hyperthyroidism. The material sequenced was peripheral blood or thyroid tissue (not recorded which). V gene TRBV29-1 combines with J gene TRBJ1-6; tentative D call: TRBD1 (6 bases). The chain's CDR3 is CSVDTGITLHF. The DNA of the CDR3 is TGCAGCGTTGACACAGGGATCACCCTCCACTTT. The whole variable domain, remainder taken from reference TRBV29-1 and TRBJ1-6, is SAVISQKPSRDICQRGTSLTIQCQVDSQVTMMFWYRQQPGQSLTLIATANQGSEATYESGFVIDKFPISRPNLTFSTLTVSNMSPEDSSIYLCSVDTGITLHFGNGTRLTVT.